This TCR beta chain was found in a study of CD8+ T cells in alopecia areata. Noted treatment: oral pan-JAK inhibitor, 5-10 mg twice daily. Those with alopecia areata gave lesional scalp punch biopsies and peripheral blood. Isolation of CD4+ and CD8+ T cells from PBMCs was achieved by sorting. Extracted RNA was reverse transcribed, and the resulting cDNA served as sequencing template. Profiling relied on immunoSEQ multiplex PCR, and the TCRdb table lists in-frame clones only, not all of them. This table holds 110,000 or so clones, 50% to 75% found once. The V gene end was trimmed by 5 bases and the J gene end by 7 bases; junction bases not matched to a gene: 9. This CDR3 spans 14 amino acids. Germline V lookup: CDR1 SEHNR, CDR2 FQNEAQ (reference sequence).

Source: CD8+ T cells sorted from blood, taken at week 4, from a patient treated with tofacitinib. This receptor was obtained from a human donor with alopecia areata. The chain links TRBV7-9 to TRBJ1-2, with 8 bases lining up with TRBD1. As DNA, the CDR3 is TGTGCCAGCAGCCCGGGGACAGGAACTATTGGCTACACCTTC. Translation gives CASSPGTGTIGYTF. Combining the CDR3 with reference TRBV7-9 and TRBJ1-2 gives the whole variable domain DTGVSQNPRHKITKRGQNVTFRCDPISEHNRLYWYRQTLGQGPEFLTYFQNEAQLEKSRLLSDRFSAERPKGSFSTLEIQRTEQGDSAMYLCASSPGTGTIGYTFGSGTRLTVV.